This TCR beta chain was identified in a study of Ad26.COV2.S vaccination and SARS-CoV-2 variants. Study-level background: Participant was drawn from the COV1001 Ad26.COV2.S trial arm. Each vaccinee took Ad26.COV2.S intramuscularly, once or twice 56 days apart. Broader study findings: Estimates derived from TCR breadth and depth analyses may have underestimated total T cell responses.

On this clone itself: The antigen is unknown. This specimen includes other DNA sequences encoding the same CDR3.

Profiling relied on immunoSEQ multiplex PCR, and the TCRdb table lists in-frame clones only, not all of them. The sample includes about 350,000 clones, around 86% of them seen just once. There are 13 residues in the CDR3. Germline V lookup: CDR1 SGHDT, CDR2 YYEEEE. The junction had 0 bases not matched to a gene; V was cut back by 3 bases and J by 1 base. This sample's treatment: some 19 received Ad26.COV2.S at low or high dose, single or two shots; 5 received placebo; per-sample allocation not given. It was on day 63 after the first vaccine or placebo injection that samples were taken. Aged 18-55 years, donor was enrolled in Boston at some point between 2019 and 2021.

This receptor was taken from a person between 18 and 65 years old who received the Ad26.COV2.S COVID-19 vaccine or a placebo. The sample was peripheral blood, taken in a trial of Ad26.COV2.S vaccine versus placebo. The chain carries TRBV5-6 and TRBJ2-5; 7 bases are a match to TRBD1. CDR3 in amino acids: CASSWDSQETQYF. The CDR3, as DNA: TGTGCCAGCAGCTGGGACAGCCAAGAGACCCAGTACTTC. The full variable domain, completed using reference TRBV5-6 and TRBJ2-5, is DAGVTQSPTHLIKTRGQQVTLRCSPKSGHDTVSWYQQALGQGPQFIFQYYEEEERQRGNFPDRFSGHQFPNYSSELNVNALLLGDSALYLCASSWDSQETQYFGPGTRLLVL.